The 28 T cell receptor beta chains below all came from one sample that was sequenced in a study of T cells expressing NK-cell markers. TCRdb reprocessed the 5' RACE reads and stores each CDR3 protein as one record, lacking DNA. The sample holds some 280,000 distinct CDR3 sequences. Sequences were obtained from blood T cells: a sorted CD56 or NKG2C T cell subset, CD4+ or CD8+ T cells, or bulk PBMC T cells (not recorded which). The receptors here all came from a man between 18 and 29 years old in good health.

The gene calls are TRBV25-1 and TRBJ1-6. The CDR3 is 14 residues long. The V gene's germline CDR1 is MGHDK and CDR2 SYGVNS. CDR3 sequence: CASSEFVQNSPLHF.

V usage is TRBV6-5 and J usage is TRBJ1-3. This CDR3 spans 14 amino acids. Germline CDR1 is MNHEY and CDR2 is SVGAGI. The CDR3 sequence: CASSSQGGGNTIYF.

The chain links TRBV3-1 to TRBJ2-1; TCRdb picks TRBD1, but there is no DNA to check that call. Germline CDR1 LGHDT, CDR2 YNNKEL (reference sequence). This CDR3 is 15 amino acids long. This CDR3 is CASSQDTGAYNEQFF.

The chain has TRBV12-3 or TRBV12-4 and TRBJ2-1; with no DNA, the TCRdb D assignment of TRBD2 cannot be verified. The CDR3 is 16 amino acids. CDR3 amino acids: CASSRQTSGIVNEQFF.

The chain uses TRBV30 and TRBJ2-6. The CDR3 has 13 amino acids. From germline, CDR1 is GTSNPN and CDR2 SVGIG (reference sequence). CDR3 sequence: CAWKGLGANVLTF. The complete variable domain, with remaining parts taken from reference TRBV30 and TRBJ2-6, reads SQTIHQWPATLVQPVGSPLSLECTVEGTSNPNLYWYRQAAGRGLQLLFYSVGIGQISSEVPQNLSASRPQDRQFILSSKKLLLSDSGFYLCAWKGLGANVLTFGAGSRLTVL.

The chain carries TRBV29-1 and TRBJ2-1; without DNA, the TCRdb call of TRBD2 cannot be checked. Germline values: CDR1 SQVTM, CDR2 ANQGSEA. CDR3 length: 15 residues. This chain's CDR3 is CSVGPTSVSYNEQFF.

The chain is built from TRBV18 and TRBJ2-1; TCRdb outputs TRBD2, but without DNA this stays unchecked. This CDR3 has 16 amino acids. Germline V gene data show CDR1 as KGHSH and CDR2 as LQKENI. CDR3 region: CASSPLGTSGNNEQFF. Full variable domain (outside the CDR3, taken from reference TRBV18 and TRBJ2-1): NAGVMQNPRHLVRRRGQEARLRCSPMKGHSHVYWYRQLPEEGLKFMVYLQKENIIDESGMPKERFSAEFPKEGPSILRIQQVVRGDSAAYFCASSPLGTSGNNEQFFGPGTRLTVL.

V is TRBV5-1 and J is TRBJ2-3. CDR1 is SGHRS, CDR2 YFSETQ, per germline. This CDR3 spans 14 amino acids. This CDR3 is CASSPEASTDTQYF.

The chain has TRBV12-3 or TRBV12-4 and TRBJ2-3. The CDR3 covers 12 residues. CDR3 sequence reads: CASSLVRDTQYF.

The chain employs TRBV7-2 and TRBJ2-7; TCRdb's D gene call, TRBD2, goes unchecked for lack of DNA. This CDR3 contains 15 residues. From germline, CDR1 is SGHTA and CDR2 FQGNSA. The CDR3 loop reads CASSLAWSGGSEQYF.

The rearrangement joins TRBV10-2 to TRBJ2-5. The CDR3 is made up of 15 amino acids. The germline V gene encodes CDR1 WSHSY and CDR2 SAAADI. The CDR3 here is CASSGLDSYQETQYF.

V usage is TRBV20-1 and J usage is TRBJ2-3; the TCRdb D gene call, TRBD1, has no DNA to confirm it. The CDR3 totals 15 residues. The germline V gene has CDR1 DFQATT and CDR2 SNEGSKA (reference sequence). The CDR3 sequence: CSAREGTGFTDTQYF.

The chain is built from TRBV5-4 and TRBJ2-2; TCRdb selects TRBD1, and the lack of DNA leaves this call unchecked. CDR3 length: 15 amino acids. Germline CDR1 is SGHNT and CDR2 is YYREEE (reference sequence). The CDR3 loop is CASSYLQGVSGELFF.

V usage is TRBV29-1 and J usage is TRBJ2-3; there is no DNA to check the TCRdb D call of TRBD1. The germline gives CDR1 SQVTM, CDR2 ANQGSEA. This CDR3 has 14 amino acids. The CDR3 loop is CSGEGQISTDTQYF.

The rearrangement joins TRBV20-1 to TRBJ2-1; the D call of TRBD2 rests on TCRdb alone, since no DNA is present to check it. The germline V gene has CDR1 DFQATT and CDR2 SNEGSKA (reference sequence). The CDR3 has 13 amino acids. The CDR3 region is CSVLTTPYNEQFF.

This sequence joins TRBV5-1 and TRBJ2-1; TCRdb's D call of TRBD2 is untestable without DNA. The CDR3 contains 14 residues. The V gene's germline CDR1 is SGHRS and CDR2 YFSETQ. Here the CDR3 reads CASSREFSGFEEFF.

The CDR3 spells CASSRSAGGEQFF. J is TRBJ2-1 and V is TRBV7-2; TCRdb picks TRBD2, but there is no DNA to check that call. This CDR3 comprises 13 residues. Germline V gives CDR1 SGHTA, CDR2 FQGNSA.

V is TRBV7-9 and J is TRBJ2-5. The germline CDR1 and CDR2 sequences are SEHNR and FQNEAQ (reference sequence). This CDR3 region has 13 residues. CDR3 region: CASSLALQETQYF. Using reference TRBV7-9 and TRBJ2-5 for the parts outside the CDR3, the full variable domain is DTGVSQNPRHKITKRGQNVTFRCDPISEHNRLYWYRQTLGQGPEFLTYFQNEAQLEKSRLLSDRFSAERPKGSFSTLEIQRTEQGDSAMYLCASSLALQETQYFGPGTRLLVL.

V is TRBV29-1 and J is TRBJ2-5; absent DNA, TCRdb's TRBD1 call cannot be checked. Germline-derived CDR1 and CDR2 are SQVTM and ANQGSEA. The CDR3 runs to 14 residues. The CDR3 region is CSVEVQQGGETQYF. Together with reference TRBV29-1 and TRBJ2-5, the CDR3 gives the full variable domain: SAVISQKPSRDICQRGTSLTIQCQVDSQVTMMFWYRQQPGQSLTLIATANQGSEATYESGFVIDKFPISRPNLTFSTLTVSNMSPEDSSIYLCSVEVQQGGETQYFGPGTRLLVL.

The CDR3 sequence is CASSLSGTGQFF. The rearrangement joins TRBV12-3 or TRBV12-4 to TRBJ2-1; the D call of TRBD1 rests on TCRdb alone, since no DNA is present to check it. This CDR3 region has 12 residues.

The rearrangement uses TRBV7-6 and TRBJ2-5; the D call from TCRdb, TRBD1, cannot be confirmed without DNA. CDR3 length: 15 amino acids. Germline loops: CDR1 SGHVS, CDR2 FNYEAQ. CDR3 loop: CASSPHRTNQETQYF. Using reference TRBV7-6 and TRBJ2-5 for the parts outside the CDR3, the full variable domain is GAGVSQSPRYKVTKRGQDVALRCDPISGHVSLYWYRQALGQGPEFLTYFNYEAQQDKSGLPNDRFSAERPEGSISTLTIQRTEQRDSAMYRCASSPHRTNQETQYFGPGTRLLVL.

The rearrangement uses TRBV4-2 and TRBJ2-5; the TRBD2 assignment by TCRdb is unverifiable without DNA. This CDR3 has 14 amino acids. Germline V gene lookup returns CDR1 LGHNA and CDR2 YNFKEQ. CDR3 residues: CASSQEDSKKTQYF.

CDR3 protein: CSAHRDRLNNEQFF. The rearrangement links TRBV20-1 to TRBJ2-1; TCRdb calls TRBD1, which cannot be checked without DNA. Germline V gene data show CDR1 as DFQATT and CDR2 as SNEGSKA (reference sequence). CDR3 length: 14 residues.

The chain employs TRBV12-3 or TRBV12-4 and TRBJ1-5. This CDR3 contains 13 residues. CDR3 amino acids: CASAGRGIGHRHF.

CDR3 protein: CATSRGQYGEAFF. The genes are TRBV15 and TRBJ1-1. This CDR3 has 13 amino acids. Germline loops: CDR1 LNHNV, CDR2 YYDKDF (reference sequence).

The chain links TRBV7-2 to TRBJ1-2; TCRdb picks TRBD1, but there is no DNA to check that call. Germline-derived CDR1 and CDR2 are SGHTA and FQGNSA. CDR3 length: 14 amino acids. Here the CDR3 reads CASSFQGARYGYTF. The complete variable domain, with remaining parts taken from reference TRBV7-2 and TRBJ1-2, reads GAGVSQSPSNKVTEKGKDVELRCDPISGHTALYWYRQSLGQGLEFLIYFQGNSAPDKSGLPSDRFSAERTGGSVSTLTIQRTQQEDSAVYLCASSFQGARYGYTFGSGTRLTVV.

The chain employs TRBV6-1 and TRBJ2-5; the TCRdb call, TRBD1, lacks DNA for checking. This CDR3 is built from 15 residues. The germline CDR1 and CDR2 sequences are MNHNS and SASEGT. This CDR3 is CASSPQTPGQETQYF.

The chain couples TRBV20-1 to TRBJ2-3; TCRdb's D call, TRBD1, is unchecked because there is no DNA. Germline lookup yields CDR1 DFQATT and CDR2 SNEGSKA (reference sequence). This CDR3 is 15 amino acids long. CDR3 sequence: CSAQRGQGDTDTQYF.